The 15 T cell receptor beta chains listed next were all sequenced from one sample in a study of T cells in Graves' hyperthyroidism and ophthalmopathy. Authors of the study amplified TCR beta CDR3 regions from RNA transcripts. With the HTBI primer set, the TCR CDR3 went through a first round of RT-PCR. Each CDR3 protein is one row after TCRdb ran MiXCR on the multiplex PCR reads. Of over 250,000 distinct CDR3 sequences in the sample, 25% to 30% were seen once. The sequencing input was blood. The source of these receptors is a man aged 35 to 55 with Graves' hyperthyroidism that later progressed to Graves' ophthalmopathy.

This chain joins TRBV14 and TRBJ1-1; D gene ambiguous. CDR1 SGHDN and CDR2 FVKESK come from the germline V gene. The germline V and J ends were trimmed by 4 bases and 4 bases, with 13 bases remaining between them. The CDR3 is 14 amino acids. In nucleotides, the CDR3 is TGTGCCAGCAGCCTTACCCCCTGGGGCACTGAAGCTTTCTTT. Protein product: CASSLTPWGTEAFF. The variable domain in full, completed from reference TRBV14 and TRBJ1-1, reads EAGVTQFPSHSVIEKGQTVTLRCDPISGHDNLYWYRRVMGKEIKFLLHFVKESKQDESGMPNNRFLAERTGGTYSTLKVQPAELEDSGVYFCASSLTPWGTEAFFGQGTRLTVV.

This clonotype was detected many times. CDR3 in DNA: TGTGCTAGTGGATCGGGCTGGGGGCCTCAGCCCCAGCATTTT. Translation gives CASGSGWGPQPQHF. The rearrangement links TRBV12-5 to TRBJ1-5; possible D gene TRBD1, 6 bases. The germline gives CDR1 LGHNT, CDR2 FRNRAP. This CDR3 spans 14 amino acids. With 6 bases removed from V and 6 bases from J, the gap between germline ends came to 15 bases.

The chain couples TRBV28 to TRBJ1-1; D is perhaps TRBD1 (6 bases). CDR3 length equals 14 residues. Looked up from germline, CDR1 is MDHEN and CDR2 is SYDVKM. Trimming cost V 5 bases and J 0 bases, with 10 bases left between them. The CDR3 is CASSHDRMNTEAFF. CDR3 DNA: TGTGCCAGCAGTCACGACAGGATGAACACTGAAGCTTTCTTT.

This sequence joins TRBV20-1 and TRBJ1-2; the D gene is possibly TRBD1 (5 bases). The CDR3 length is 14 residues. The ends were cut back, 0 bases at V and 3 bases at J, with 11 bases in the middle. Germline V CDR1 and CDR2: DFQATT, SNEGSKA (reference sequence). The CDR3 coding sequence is TGCAGTGCTAGAGACGGGACGGACTACTATGGCTACACCTTC. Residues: CSARDGTDYYGYTF.

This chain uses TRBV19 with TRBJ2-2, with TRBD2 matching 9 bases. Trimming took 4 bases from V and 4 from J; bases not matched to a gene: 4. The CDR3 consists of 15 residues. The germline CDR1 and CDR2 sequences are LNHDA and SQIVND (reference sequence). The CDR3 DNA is TGTGCCAGTAGTAGGCGGGAGGGAGGCACCGGGGAGCTGTTTTTT. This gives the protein CASSRREGGTGELFF.

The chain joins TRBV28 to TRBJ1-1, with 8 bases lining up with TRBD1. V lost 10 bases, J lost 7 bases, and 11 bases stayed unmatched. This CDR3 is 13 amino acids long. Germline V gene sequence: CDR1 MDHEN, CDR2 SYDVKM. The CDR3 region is CAIEGQGAGEAFF. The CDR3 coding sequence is TGTGCCATCGAGGGTCAGGGGGCAGGTGAAGCTTTCTTT.

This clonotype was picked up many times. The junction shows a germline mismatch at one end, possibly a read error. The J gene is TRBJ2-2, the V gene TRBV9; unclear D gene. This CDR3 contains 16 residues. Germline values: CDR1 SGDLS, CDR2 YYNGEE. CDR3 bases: TGTGCCAACAGCGTATTGGAAAGGGCCGGCGCCGGGGAGCTGTTTTTT. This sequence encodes CANSVLERAGAGELFF.

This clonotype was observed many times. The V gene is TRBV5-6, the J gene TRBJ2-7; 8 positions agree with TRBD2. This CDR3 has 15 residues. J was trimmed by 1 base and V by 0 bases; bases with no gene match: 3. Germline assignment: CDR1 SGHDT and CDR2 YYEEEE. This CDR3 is CASSLGSGGSYEQYF. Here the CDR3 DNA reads TGTGCCAGCAGCTTGGGGAGCGGGGGATCCTACGAGCAGTACTTC. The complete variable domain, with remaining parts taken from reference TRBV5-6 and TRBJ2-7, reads DAGVTQSPTHLIKTRGQQVTLRCSPKSGHDTVSWYQQALGQGPQFIFQYYEEEERQRGNFPDRFSGHQFPNYSSELNVNALLLGDSALYLCASSLGSGGSYEQYFGPGTRLTVT.

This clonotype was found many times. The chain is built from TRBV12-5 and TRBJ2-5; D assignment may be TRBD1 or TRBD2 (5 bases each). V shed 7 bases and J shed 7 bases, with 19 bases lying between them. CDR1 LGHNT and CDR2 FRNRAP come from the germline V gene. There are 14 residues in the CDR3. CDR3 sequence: CASARLEGTGTQYF. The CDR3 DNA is TGTGCTAGTGCCCGACTCGAGGGGACGGGGACCCAGTACTTC.

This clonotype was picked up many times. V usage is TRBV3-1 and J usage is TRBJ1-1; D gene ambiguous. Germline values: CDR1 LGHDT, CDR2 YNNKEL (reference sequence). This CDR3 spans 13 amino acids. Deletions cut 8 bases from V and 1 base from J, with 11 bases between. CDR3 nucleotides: TGTGCCAGCGGCTTCGGGAGGAACACTGAAGCTTTCTTT. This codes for CASGFGRNTEAFF.

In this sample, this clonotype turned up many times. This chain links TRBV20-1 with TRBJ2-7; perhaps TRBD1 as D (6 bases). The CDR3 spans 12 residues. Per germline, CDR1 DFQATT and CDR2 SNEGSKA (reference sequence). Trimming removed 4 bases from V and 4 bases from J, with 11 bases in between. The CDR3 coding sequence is TGCAGTGCTACCGGGACAACTTACGAGCAGTACTTC. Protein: CSATGTTYEQYF.

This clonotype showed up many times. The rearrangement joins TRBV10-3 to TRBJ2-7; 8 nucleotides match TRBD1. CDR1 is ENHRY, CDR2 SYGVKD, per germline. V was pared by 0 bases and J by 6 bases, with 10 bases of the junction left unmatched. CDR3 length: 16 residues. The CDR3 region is CAISESTGQGSPEQYF. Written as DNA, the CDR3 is TGTGCCATCAGTGAGTCTACTGGACAGGGATCCCCCGAGCAGTACTTC.

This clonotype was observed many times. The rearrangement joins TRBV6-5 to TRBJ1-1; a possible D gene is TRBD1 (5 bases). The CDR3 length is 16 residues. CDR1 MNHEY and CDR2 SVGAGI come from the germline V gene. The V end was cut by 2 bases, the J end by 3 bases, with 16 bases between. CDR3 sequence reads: CASSYGGTWGDTEAFF. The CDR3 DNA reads TGTGCCAGCAGTTACGGCGGGACCTGGGGGGACACTGAAGCTTTCTTT.

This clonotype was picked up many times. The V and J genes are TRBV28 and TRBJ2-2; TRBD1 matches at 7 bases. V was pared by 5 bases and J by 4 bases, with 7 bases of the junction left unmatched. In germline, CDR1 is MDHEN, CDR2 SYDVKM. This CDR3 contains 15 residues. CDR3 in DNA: TGTGCCAGCAGTCCAACAGGGGCGGGCACCGGGGAGCTGTTTTTT. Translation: CASSPTGAGTGELFF.

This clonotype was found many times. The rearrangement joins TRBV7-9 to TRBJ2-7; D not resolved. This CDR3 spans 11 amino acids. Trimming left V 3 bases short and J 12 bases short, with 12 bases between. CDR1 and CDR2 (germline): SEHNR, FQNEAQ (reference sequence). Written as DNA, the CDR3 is TGTGCCAGCAGCTTCGGAAATGAACCGTACTTC. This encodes CASSFGNEPYF.